This TCR beta chain was captured in a study of regulatory T cells in long-lasting Graves disease (dated by TCRdb to about 2021). Concerning the study at large: In the newly diagnosed Graves' disease group, patients had been taking antithyroid drugs for less than 3 months. This study used TCR sequencing and RNA sequencing of peripheral blood to compare persistent Graves' disease patients against newly diagnosed Graves' disease patients. The study took place in China and was registered as a clinical trial. A total of some 33 samples were covered by TCR sequencing, comprising 13 persistent and about 20 newly diagnosed Graves' disease patients. What the authors observed across the whole study: The small sample size was acknowledged by the authors as a limitation that may reduce accuracy. More public clonotypes were shared among persistent patients (under 3,000) than among newly diagnosed patients (roughly 1,000). Lower TCR Shannon entropy and fewer highly expanded clones were observed in persistent Graves' disease patients than in newly diagnosed patients, which suggested clonal expansion. Because the primary lesion, thyroid tissue, could not be accessed, the study looked at peripheral blood alone. Sequencing and analysis were restricted to the TCR beta chain. TRBV28, TRBJ1-2 and TRBJ2-5 were preferentially used in persistent disease, while TRBV20-1 and TRBJ2-1 were favored in newly diagnosed disease.

Taken with the paper, the label for time point translates to: newly diagnosed GD, antithyroid drugs for less than 3 months. For both TCR sequencing and RNA sequencing, RNA was extracted from PBMCs in TRIzol. Graves' disease was diagnosed according to American Thyroid Association guidelines. Patients were recruited from an endocrinology department in Xi'an, China. Each patient gave approximately 10 milliliters of peripheral blood, collected in an EDTA anticoagulant tube. Ficoll Paque Plus density gradient separation was used to isolate PBMCs, and no additional T cell sorting was done. An Agilent 2100 Bioanalyzer and agarose gel were used to check RNA quality, while a NanoDrop 2000 measured RNA concentration. This clonotype appeared many times. The antigen it recognizes is unknown. Per-base quality was not reported, and no clone a single base away is much larger than it. The germline V gene gives CDR1 as MNHEY and CDR2 as SVGEGT. The germline V and J ends show losses of 2 bases and 4 bases respectively, and no gene match explains 9 bases of the junction. From its cysteine to its phenylalanine, the CDR3 spans 17 amino acids. Only the CDR3 part of the read is kept: 51 bases, read in frame from the first base.

Libraries were made using multiplex PCR. Instrument on record: Illumina HiSeq 4000. TCR beta libraries were built with iRepertoire HTBI primers and Arm-PCR amplification of CDR3 regions. Before sequencing, the PCR products went through gel purification. The authors' pipeline ran thus. Gene usage analysis of CDR3 amino acid clonotypes relied on the approximately 68 TRBV and 13 to 15 TRBJ segments identified across samples. COPE and FqMerger were used to merge the filtered high-quality paired reads into contigs. BLAST was used to align contigs to IMGT TRBV, TRBD and TRBJ reference genes, with CDR3 defined following IMGT. Any clonotype with a frequency above 0.1% was counted as a highly expanded clone. Shannon entropy was used to measure repertoire diversity, and the Gini coefficient was used to measure V-J evenness. Clonotypes shared by more than one individual were considered public. Using fastp trimming at Q25 and MiXCR clonotype assembly, TCRdb reanalyzed the public sequencing data and kept in-frame beta chains. Each entry merges the rows of one CDR3 protein and shows their most common DNA and genes. The V and J calls follow TCRdb's processing rather than the paper's. Within this sample are about 420,000 distinct CDR3 sequences, with about 15% of them counted one time only. The top ten clones comprise about 25% of the sample.

The data also belong to a second study, concerning T cells in Graves' hyperthyroidism and ophthalmopathy. Reported in the second study: Graves' hyperthyroidism was defined as stable when no progression to ophthalmopathy occurred over 18 months of follow-up. Hyperthyroidism patients were newly diagnosed, with disease duration under 2 months, and aged 18 to 65 years. Exclusion was applied to patients with uncontrolled infections, other autoimmune diseases, pregnancy or lactation. Clinical symptoms, serum thyroxine and TRAb, thyroid ultrasound, and orbital computed tomography formed the basis for the diagnoses. The TCR CDR3 was subjected to a first round of RT-PCR using the HTBI primer set and the Qiagen OneStep RT-PCR kit. Blood samples also contained most of the expanded thyroid clonotypes (frequency above 0.001), which suggests that blood repertoires may reflect thyroid immune responses. Ophthalmopathy was separated from stable hyperthyroidism by a 13 V-J signature model, with around 90% sensitivity and approximately 81% specificity obtained in cross-validation and 80%/75% obtained in testing. During validation, the model predicted progression to ophthalmopathy a median of approximately six months ahead of onset, with approximately 71% sensitivity and almost 75% specificity. A discovery cohort of about a hundred patients, about 43 with Graves' ophthalmopathy and fewer than 65 with stable Graves' hyperthyroidism, was used to find distinguishing TCR V-J signatures. Prospective prediction of ophthalmopathy was tested in an independent validation cohort of approximately 19 hyperthyroidism patients and 17 patients who later progressed to ophthalmopathy. The 100 or so discovery patients were randomly split 7:3 into training and test sets. The study also compared thyroid tissue and blood T-cell repertoires from 5 to 7 Graves' hyperthyroidism patients. After blood sampling, hyperthyroidism patients were treated with methimazole at a starting dose of 30 mg daily, and ophthalmopathy patients were treated with high-dose intravenous methylprednisolone. Libraries were constructed in a second round of multiplex PCR, after which size selection and purification were carried out. Paired-end sequencing of the libraries was performed with 100 bp reads on an Illumina HiSeq2000. SOAPnuke was used to process the raw data, with reads discarded if the reads contained adapters or uncalled bases, had a mean Phred below 15, or lacked an exact constant-primer or identifier match. High-quality paired reads were merged using COPE v1.2.5, and each unique nucleotide sequence was defined as a clonotype. MiTCR v1.1 was used to align the clonotypes against IMGT TRBV, TRBD and TRBJ reference segments. The analysis was restricted to V-J combinations with a frequency above 0.0001, which together covered 99.2% of the repertoires. The TCS score was defined as F50 (clonal expansion) divided by E x V (chaos), with BLOSUM62-based TCRdist calculated between CDR3 peptides within each V-J. Welch's t-statistics and random forest reduced 500 to 650 V-J features to some 14, which were used in a naive Bayes classifier (R e1071). No statistical method was used to set the sample size in advance, and investigators knew the group allocation. According to the paper, TCR Vbeta CDR3 sequencing was carried out on around 140 peripheral blood samples, which came from fewer than 50 ophthalmopathy, around 74 hyperthyroidism and some 17 progressor patients.

The source material was peripheral blood mononuclear cells (PBMCs), sampled at new diagnosis, from a patient treated with antithyroid drugs. The sequence links TRBV6-2 or TRBV6-3 to TRBJ1-4, with TRBD1 identical over 8 junction bases. The clonotype comes from a woman aged 18-29 years with Graves disease. Donor details come from another sample of the same person, matched by shared clones. Read as DNA, the sequence is TGTGCCAGCAGTTACCCAGGCCAGGGGGCTGGTAATGAAAAACTGTTTTTT. Translated, this gives CASSYPGQGAGNEKLFF.